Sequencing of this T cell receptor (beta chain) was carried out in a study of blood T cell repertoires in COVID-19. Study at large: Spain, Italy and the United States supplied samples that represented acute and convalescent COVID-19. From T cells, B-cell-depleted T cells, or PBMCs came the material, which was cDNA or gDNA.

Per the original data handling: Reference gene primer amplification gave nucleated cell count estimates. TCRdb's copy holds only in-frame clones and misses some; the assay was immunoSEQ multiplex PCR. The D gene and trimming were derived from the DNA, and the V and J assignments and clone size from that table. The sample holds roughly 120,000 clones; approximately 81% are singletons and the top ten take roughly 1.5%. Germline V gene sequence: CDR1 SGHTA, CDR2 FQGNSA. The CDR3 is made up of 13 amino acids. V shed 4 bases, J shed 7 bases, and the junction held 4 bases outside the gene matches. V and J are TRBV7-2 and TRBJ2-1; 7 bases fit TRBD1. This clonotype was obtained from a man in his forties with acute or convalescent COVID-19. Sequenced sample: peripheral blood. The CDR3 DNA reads TGTGCCAGCAGCTATGACAGGGTTAATGAGCAGTTCTTC. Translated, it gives CASSYDRVNEQFF.